Given below is one T cell receptor beta chain in context. A clone one base away is much larger, so this may be a read error. RNA transcripts were the template for amplifying TCR beta CDR3 regions. The HTBI set primed first-round TCR CDR3 RT-PCR. TCRdb itself ran the multiplex PCR reads through MiXCR, one entry per CDR3 protein. The repertoire holds roughly 100,000 distinct CDR3 sequences, with about 45% as singletons. CDR3 length: 12 residues. The sample originates from a study of T cells in Graves' hyperthyroidism and ophthalmopathy. J is TRBJ1-6 and V is TRBV12-3 or TRBV12-4; D is perhaps TRBD1 (5 bases). The sequenced sample was blood. The TCR originated in a man aged 35 to 55 with Graves' hyperthyroidism. CDR3 sequence reads: CAGSSGGSPLHF. Here the CDR3 DNA reads TGTGCCGGCAGTTCCGGGGGTTCACCCCTCCACTTT.